The present TCR beta chain was sequenced within a study of regulatory T cells in long-lasting Graves disease. The sample's time point: newly diagnosed GD, antithyroid drugs for less than 3 months. Preparation of the TCR library used RNA extracted from PBMCs. Patients came through an endocrinology department, and that department was in Xi'an, China. At least ten counts were recorded for this clonotype. V lost 3 bases and J 7 bases, leaving 16 bases between the germline ends. CDR3 length equals 14 residues. Germline values: CDR1 MDHEN, CDR2 SYDVKM. Libraries of TCR beta came from iRepertoire HTBI primers plus Arm-PCR of CDR3 regions. Each CDR3 protein is one row after TCRdb ran MiXCR on the multiplex PCR reads. The repertoire holds under 450,000 distinct CDR3 sequences, with 15% to 20% as singletons. This sample was shared with a second study, whose subject was T cells in Graves' hyperthyroidism and ophthalmopathy. From that report: First-round RT-PCR of the TCR CDR3 relied on the HTBI primer set.

The chain couples TRBV28 to TRBJ2-7; no clear D gene. The specimen comprised peripheral blood mononuclear cells (PBMCs), sampled at new diagnosis, from a patient treated with antithyroid drugs. This TCR was sampled from a woman between 18 and 29 years old with Graves disease. CDR3 in amino acids: CASSFLRSKQEQYF. Written as DNA, the CDR3 is TGTGCCAGCAGTTTTTTACGTTCTAAGCAGGAGCAGTACTTC.